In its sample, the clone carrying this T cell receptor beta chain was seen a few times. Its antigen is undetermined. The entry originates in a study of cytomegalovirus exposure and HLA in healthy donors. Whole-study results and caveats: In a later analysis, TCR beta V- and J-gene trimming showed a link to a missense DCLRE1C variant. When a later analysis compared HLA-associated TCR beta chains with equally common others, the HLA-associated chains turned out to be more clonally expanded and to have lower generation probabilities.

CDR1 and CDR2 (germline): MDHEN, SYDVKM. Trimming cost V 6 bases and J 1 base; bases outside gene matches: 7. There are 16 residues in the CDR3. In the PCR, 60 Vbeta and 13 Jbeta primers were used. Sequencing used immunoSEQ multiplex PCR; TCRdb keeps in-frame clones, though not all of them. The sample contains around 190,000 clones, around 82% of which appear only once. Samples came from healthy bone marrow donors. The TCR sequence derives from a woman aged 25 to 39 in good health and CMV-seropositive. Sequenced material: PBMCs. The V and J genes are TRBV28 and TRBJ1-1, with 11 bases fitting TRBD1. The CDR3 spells CASSPGQGGWNTEAFF. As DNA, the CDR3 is TGTGCCAGCAGCCCGGGACAGGGGGGGTGGAACACTGAAGCTTTCTTT.